The clone carrying this TCR beta chain has only one observation. The antigen is undetermined. The sample is drawn from a study of Ad26.COV2.S vaccination and SARS-CoV-2 variants. Whole-study context: Donor participated within the Ad26.COV2.S arm of the COV1001 trial.

The study's findings and limits: The placebo group had lower spike-specific TCR breadth than the vaccine recipients did. Reported findings describe substantial breadth in spike-specific CD8+ and CD4+ T cell responses following vaccination.

Treatment of the sample: roughly 19 received Ad26.COV2.S at low or high dose, single or two shots; 5 received placebo; per-sample allocation not given. On day 63 after the first injection, vaccine and placebo recipients gave samples. It was an adult aged 18-55 years in Boston who was the donor. TCRdb keeps only in-frame clones here, not all; method: immunoSEQ multiplex PCR. The table records about 350,000 clones, 70% to 90% of them present only once. Deletions cut 6 bases from V and 8 bases from J, with 16 bases between. Germline CDR1 reads LNHDA; CDR2 reads SQIVND (reference sequence). CDR3 size: 13 residues.

The clonotype comes from a person between 18 and 65 years old who received the Ad26.COV2.S COVID-19 vaccine or a placebo. The sequencing used peripheral blood, collected in a trial of Ad26.COV2.S vaccine versus placebo. V is TRBV19 and J is TRBJ1-2; tentative D call: TRBD1 (6 bases). CDR3 in amino acids: CASRRQEISGYTF. Written as DNA, the CDR3 is TGTGCCAGTAGGAGACAGGAGATATCGGGCTACACCTTC. Based on the CDR3 plus reference TRBV19 and TRBJ1-2, the full variable domain is DGGITQSPKYLFRKEGQNVTLSCEQNLNHDAMYWYRQDPGQGLRLIYYSQIVNDFQKGDIAEGYSVSREKKESFPLTVTSAQKNPTAFYLCASRRQEISGYTFGSGTRLTVV.